These 26 T cell receptor beta chains share one sample of origin, sequenced in a study of blood T cell repertoires in COVID-19. The assay was immunoSEQ multiplex PCR, and TCRdb's table has in-frame clones only and misses some. The data hold about 160,000 clones, with roughly 84% observed a single time. The sample taken for sequencing was peripheral blood. The receptors derive from a woman aged 45 to 65 with COVID-19, enrolled during active disease.

The chain couples TRBV5-4 to TRBJ1-4; 10 nucleotides agree with TRBD1. V lost 0 bases, J lost 13 bases, and 3 bases stayed unmatched. The CDR3 length is 13 residues. Germline V gene sequence: CDR1 SGHNT, CDR2 YYREEE (reference sequence). The CDR3: CASSLGGTGVLFF. The CDR3 bases are TGTGCCAGCAGCTTGGGGGGGACAGGGGTACTGTTTTTT.

The CDR3 nucleotides read TGTGCCAGCAGCCATCGGGGGACTAGCGGGGGTGCTAGCACAGATACGCAGTATTTT. Translated: CASSHRGTSGGASTDTQYF. V usage is TRBV3-1 (or the pseudogene TRBV3-2) and J usage is TRBJ2-3; 14 bases are shared with TRBD2. Unmatched junction bases numbered 8, after V lost 3 bases and J lost 0 bases. Germline V gene sequence: CDR1 LGHDT, CDR2 YNNKEL (reference sequence). The CDR3 consists of 19 residues.

The chain links TRBV7-2 to TRBJ2-6; the D gene is possibly TRBD2 (5 bases). V dropped 4 bases and J dropped 0 bases, with 16 bases sitting between them. CDR1 is SGHTA and CDR2 is FQGNSA in the germline V gene. This CDR3 region has 18 residues. The CDR3 bases are TGTGCCAGCAGCTCCCCCGGGGTCCCGACCTCTGGGGCCAACGTCCTGACTTTC. Encoded protein: CASSSPGVPTSGANVLTF. Together with reference TRBV7-2 and TRBJ2-6, the CDR3 gives the full variable domain: GAGVSQSPSNKVTEKGKDVELRCDPISGHTALYWYRQSLGQGLEFLIYFQGNSAPDKSGLPSDRFSAERTGGSVSTLTIQRTQQEDSAVYLCASSSPGVPTSGANVLTFGAGSRLTVL.

The chain links TRBV11-2 to TRBJ2-5, with TRBD1 identical over 10 bases. With V trimmed by 6 bases and J by 4 bases, 2 bases remained unmatched. Germline V gene data show CDR1 as SGHAT and CDR2 as FQNNGV. This CDR3 is 13 amino acids long. Here the CDR3 DNA reads TGTGCCAGCAGGTGGACAGGGGGAGAGACCCAGTACTTC. Translated: CASRWTGGETQYF.

With respect to this clone: At one boundary the junction diverges from the germline segment, which might be a read error. The V gene is TRBV6-2 or TRBV6-3, the J gene TRBJ2-7, with TRBD2 identical over 8 bases. CDR3 length: 16 amino acids. Germline CDR1 MNHEY, CDR2 SVGEGT. CDR3 bases: TGTGCCAGCAGCTACTTGCCTGCGGGGGGAAACTACGAGCAGTACTTC. Translated, it gives CASSYLPAGGNYEQYF.

V is TRBV3-1 (or the pseudogene TRBV3-2) and J is TRBJ2-1; D remains unclear. V lost 4 bases and J 6 bases, leaving 7 bases between the germline ends. Germline V gene data show CDR1 as LGHDT and CDR2 as YNNKEL (reference sequence). This CDR3 has 12 residues. The CDR3 spells CASSPQSNEQFF. DNA of the CDR3: TGTGCCAGCAGCCCTCAGTCCAATGAGCAGTTCTTC.

The rearrangement joins TRBV6-5 to TRBJ2-5; possible D gene TRBD2, 6 bases. V lost 1 base and J lost 5, with 11 bases in between. Germline V CDR1 and CDR2: MNHEY, SVGAGI. The CDR3 loop spans 14 amino acids. The CDR3 sequence is CASSYWGEGETQYF. The CDR3 nucleotides read TGTGCCAGCAGTTACTGGGGGGAAGGGGAGACCCAGTACTTC.

The chain joins TRBV12-3 or TRBV12-4 to TRBJ2-2; a weak D match, TRBD1 (6 bases). The ends were cut back, 3 bases at V and 7 bases at J, with 9 bases in the middle. CDR3 length: 13 amino acids. The CDR3 loop reads CASSFAGVGELFF. In DNA form, the CDR3 reads TGTGCCAGCAGTTTTGCAGGGGTCGGGGAGCTGTTTTTT.

The chain links TRBV6-5 to TRBJ1-1; D is uncertain. The ends were cut back, 5 bases at V and 4 bases at J, with 8 bases in the middle. The CDR3 extends over 12 amino acids. Germline V CDR1 and CDR2: MNHEY, SVGAGI. The CDR3 DNA is TGTGCCAGCAGTCATCATAGCACTGAAGCTTTCTTT. The encoded protein is CASSHHSTEAFF.

This chain connects TRBV18 to TRBJ1-5, with 8 bases lining up with TRBD1. The junction had 9 bases not matched to a gene; V was cut back by 0 bases and J by 5 bases. Germline CDR1 reads KGHSH; CDR2 reads LQKENI. This CDR3 is built from 17 residues. CDR3 protein: CASSPPPGQARHQPQHF. The CDR3 nucleotides read TGTGCCAGCTCACCACCGCCGGGACAGGCCCGCCATCAGCCCCAGCATTTT. Supplemented by reference TRBV18 and TRBJ1-5, the full variable domain reads NAGVMQNPRHLVRRRGQEARLRCSPMKGHSHVYWYRQLPEEGLKFMVYLQKENIIDESGMPKERFSAEFPKEGPSILRIQQVVRGDSAAYFCASSPPPGQARHQPQHFGDGTRLSIL.

V gene TRBV19 combines with J gene TRBJ2-7, with a possible D match to TRBD1 (6 bases). From germline, CDR1 is LNHDA and CDR2 SQIVND (reference sequence). This CDR3 is built from 13 residues. V was clipped by 4 bases and J by 3 bases, with 10 bases between them. CDR3 in DNA: TGTGCCAGTAGTAGGACAGCCAGCTACGAGCAGTACTTC. Residues: CASSRTASYEQYF.

J is TRBJ2-5 and V is TRBV7-2; TRBD2 agrees at 8 bases. In germline, CDR1 is SGHTA, CDR2 FQGNSA. After removal of 4 bases from V and 4 bases from J, the junction contained 5 bases not matched to a gene. The CDR3 sequence is 14 residues long. CDR3 in DNA: TGTGCCAGCAGCTCCGGGACTAGGACAGAGACCCAGTACTTC. This gives the protein CASSSGTRTETQYF.

This chain connects TRBV18 to TRBJ2-7; D call uncertain. V was shortened by 2 bases and J by 4 bases, with 9 bases between the two germline ends. CDR1 is KGHSH, CDR2 LQKENI, per germline. The CDR3 extends over 13 amino acids. CDR3 sequence (DNA): TGTGCCAGCTCACCAGCCGGAGTTTACGAGCAGTACTTC. Its protein product is CASSPAGVYEQYF. The whole variable domain, filled in from reference TRBV18 and TRBJ2-7, reads NAGVMQNPRHLVRRRGQEARLRCSPMKGHSHVYWYRQLPEEGLKFMVYLQKENIIDESGMPKERFSAEFPKEGPSILRIQQVVRGDSAAYFCASSPAGVYEQYFGPGTRLTVT.

A remark on this clone: The identical CDR3 is also encoded by other nucleotide sequences in the sample. The chain employs TRBV12-5 and TRBJ1-1; 8 nucleotides agree with TRBD1. CDR1 and CDR2 from the germline V gene are LGHNT and FRNRAP. J was trimmed by 2 bases and V by 6 bases; bases with no gene match: 5. The CDR3 totals 14 residues. DNA of the CDR3: TGTGCTAGTGGCCGGACAGGGAGTAACACTGAAGCTTTCTTT. Translation gives CASGRTGSNTEAFF.

V usage is TRBV6-5 and J usage is TRBJ1-4, with TRBD1 as a possible D gene (6 bases). V lost 6 bases and J 2 bases, leaving 10 bases between the germline ends. CDR3 size: 14 residues. Germline V gene sequence: CDR1 MNHEY, CDR2 SVGAGI. Here the CDR3 reads CASRDDRTNEKLFF. The CDR3 coding sequence is TGTGCCAGCAGAGACGACAGGACTAATGAAAAACTGTTTTTT.

This sequence joins TRBV3-1 (or the pseudogene TRBV3-2) and TRBJ1-1; possibly TRBD1 for D (6 bases). Germline V gives CDR1 LGHDT, CDR2 YNNKEL (reference sequence). There are 12 residues in the CDR3. Trimming cost V 4 bases and J 5 bases, with 8 bases left between them. As DNA, the CDR3 is TGTGCCAGCAGCCCCAGGGGTACTGAAGCTTTCTTT. It translates to CASSPRGTEAFF.

The rearrangement links TRBV24-1 to TRBJ2-5, with D possibly being TRBD1 (5 bases). The CDR3 runs to 14 residues. Per the germline V gene, CDR1 is KGHDR and CDR2 is SFDVKD. Trimming shortened V by 3 bases and J by 1 base, and 8 bases separated the two germline ends. CDR3 nucleotide sequence: TGTGCCACCAGTGATCGGACATCCCAAGAGACCCAGTACTTC. Protein product: CATSDRTSQETQYF.

Regarding this clone: Sequence at one end of the junction differs from germline and may be a read error. The rearrangement links TRBV14 to TRBJ2-1; a weak D match, TRBD1 (6 bases). There are 13 residues in the CDR3. CDR1 is SGHDN, CDR2 FVKESK, per germline. DNA for the CDR3: TGTGCCAGCAGCGAAGACAGGCTCAATGAGCAGTTCTTC. It encodes CASSEDRLNEQFF. Complete variable domain (other parts from reference TRBV14 and TRBJ2-1): EAGVTQFPSHSVIEKGQTVTLRCDPISGHDNLYWYRRVMGKEIKFLLHFVKESKQDESGMPNNRFLAERTGGTYSTLKVQPAELEDSGVYFCASSEDRLNEQFFGPGTRLTVL.

This rearrangement joins TRBV19 to TRBJ1-2; a possible D gene is TRBD1 (5 bases). CDR1 is LNHDA and CDR2 is SQIVND in the germline V gene (reference sequence). The V end was cut by 7 bases, the J end by 1 base, with 19 bases between. CDR3 size: 16 residues. CDR3: CASTPRSPDINYGYTF. CDR3 nucleotide sequence: TGTGCCAGTACCCCAAGGAGTCCGGACATTAACTATGGCTACACCTTC.

This sequence joins TRBV3-1 (or the pseudogene TRBV3-2) and TRBJ2-7; 8 nucleotides align to TRBD1. This CDR3 contains 15 residues. V shed 1 base, J shed 4 bases, and the junction held 6 bases outside the gene matches. CDR1 and CDR2 from the germline V gene are LGHDT and YNNKEL (reference sequence). CDR3 coding DNA: TGTGCCAGCAGCCAAGTATGGACAGGGATTTACGAGCAGTACTTC. The encoded protein is CASSQVWTGIYEQYF.

The rearrangement uses TRBV3-1 (or the pseudogene TRBV3-2) and TRBJ2-3, with 12 bases lining up with TRBD2. Germline V gives CDR1 LGHDT, CDR2 YNNKEL (reference sequence). V shed 1 base and J 2 bases; nucleotides not matched to a gene: 4. CDR3 length: 17 residues. This CDR3 reads CASSQGTSGAFTDTQYF. In nucleotides, the CDR3 is TGTGCCAGCAGCCAAGGGACTAGCGGGGCTTTCACAGATACGCAGTATTTT.

The chain has TRBV4-3 and TRBJ1-1; perhaps TRBD1 as D (6 bases). Germline assignment: CDR1 LGHNA and CDR2 YSLEER. The CDR3 is made up of 14 amino acids. V gave up 5 bases and J gave up 10 bases, with 20 bases separating them. CDR3 nucleotide sequence: TGCGCCAGCAGCGAAGGGACATACCCGCACTCAGCTTTCTTT. This sequence encodes CASSEGTYPHSAFF.

This chain connects TRBV5-1 to TRBJ2-5; 8 nucleotides line up with TRBD2. V was pared by 0 bases and J by 1 base, with 5 bases of the junction left unmatched. This CDR3 region has 16 residues. Germline-derived CDR1 and CDR2 are SGHRS and YFSETQ. CDR3 protein: CASSLAPGGGQETQYF. The CDR3 nucleotides read TGCGCCAGCAGCTTGGCTCCCGGGGGGGGCCAAGAGACCCAGTACTTC.

In its sample, this clone was seen once. V and J are TRBV6-5 and TRBJ2-5; TRBD2 matches 9 bases. Germline CDR1 MNHEY, CDR2 SVGAGI. This CDR3 contains 14 residues. V shed 7 bases and J 5 bases; nucleotides not matched to a gene: 8. In DNA, the CDR3 is TGTGCCAGCAACGGCGGGGGGGCCGGGGAGACCCAGTACTTC. Residues: CASNGGGAGETQYF.

There are a few counts of this clone. This chain connects TRBV12-3 or TRBV12-4 to TRBJ2-1, with D perhaps matching TRBD1 (5 bases). CDR3 size: 13 residues. Trimming pared 2 bases from V and 8 bases from J, leaving 10 bases between. CDR3 in amino acids: CASSLYRGDEQFF. As DNA, the CDR3 is TGTGCCAGCAGTTTATATAGGGGCGATGAGCAGTTCTTC.

The chain couples TRBV7-2 to TRBJ2-3; D gene uncertain. The CDR3 runs to 14 residues. Germline loops: CDR1 SGHTA, CDR2 FQGNSA. Trimming removed 2 bases at V and 0 bases at J, with 6 bases between. The CDR3 DNA reads as TGTGCCAGCAGCTTACGCCAGAGCACAGATACGCAGTATTTT. Translated, it gives CASSLRQSTDTQYF.